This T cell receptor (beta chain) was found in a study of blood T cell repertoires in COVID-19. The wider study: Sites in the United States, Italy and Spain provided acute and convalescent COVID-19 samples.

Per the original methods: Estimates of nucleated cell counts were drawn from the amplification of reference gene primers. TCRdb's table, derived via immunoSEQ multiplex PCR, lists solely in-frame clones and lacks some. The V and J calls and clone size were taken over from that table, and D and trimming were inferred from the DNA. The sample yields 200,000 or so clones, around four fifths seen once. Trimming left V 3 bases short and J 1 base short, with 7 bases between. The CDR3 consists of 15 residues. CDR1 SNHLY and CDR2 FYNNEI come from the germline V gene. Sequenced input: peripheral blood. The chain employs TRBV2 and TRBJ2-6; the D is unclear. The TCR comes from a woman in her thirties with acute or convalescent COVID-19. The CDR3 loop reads CASSDGLSGANVLTF. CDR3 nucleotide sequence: TGTGCCAGCAGTGATGGGCTGTCTGGGGCCAACGTCCTGACTTTC.